These T cell receptor beta chains were read from a single sample in a study of T cells in Graves' hyperthyroidism and ophthalmopathy. Each CDR3 protein gets one entry after TCRdb re-called the multiplex PCR reads with MiXCR. The data contain 560,000 or so distinct CDR3 sequences, just under 20% of them singletons. Sequencing used blood. These receptor sequences come from a man between 35 and 55 years old with Graves' ophthalmopathy. Each CDR3 is given with its conserved first and last residue. The order of the fields is D gene, J gene, clone size, V gene, CDR3 protein, CDR3 DNA. The D gene is left open where the match is weak. Only part of the rows carry a size: once, few, many, or a class if the clone is expanded.

D gene: NA
J gene: TRBJ1-1
clone size: many
V gene: TRBV28
CDR3 protein: CASTAGTPNTEAFF
CDR3 DNA: TGTGCCAGCACCGCCGGGACACCGAACACTGAAGCTTTCTTT

D gene: TRBD1
J gene: TRBJ2-7
clone size: many
V gene: TRBV28
CDR3 protein: CASSFSQGAYEQYF
CDR3 DNA: TGTGCCAGCAGTTTCAGTCAGGGGGCCTACGAGCAGTACTTC

D gene: TRBD1
J gene: TRBJ2-7
clone size: few
V gene: TRBV20-1
CDR3 protein: CSARRQGTYEQYF
CDR3 DNA: TGCAGTGCTAGAAGACAGGGGACCTACGAGCAGTACTTC

D gene: NA
J gene: TRBJ1-1
clone size: many
V gene: TRBV5-1
CDR3 protein: CASSLRGAGRMNTEAFF
CDR3 DNA: TGCGCCAGCAGCTTGAGGGGGGCCGGGCGGATGAACACTGAAGCTTTCTTT

D gene: NA
J gene: TRBJ1-4
clone size: few
V gene: TRBV6-2/TRBV6-3
CDR3 protein: CASSYLDRTNEKLFF
CDR3 DNA: TGTGCCAGCAGTTATTTAGACCGGACCAATGAAAAACTGTTTTTT

D gene: TRBD1
J gene: TRBJ1-2
clone size: NA
V gene: TRBV20-1
CDR3 protein: CSASGDRHYGYTF
CDR3 DNA: TGCAGTGCCTCAGGGGACAGACACTATGGCTACACCTTC

D gene: TRBD2
J gene: TRBJ2-7
clone size: NA
V gene: TRBV9
CDR3 protein: CASSRGGGDGSYEQYF
CDR3 DNA: TGTGCCAGCAGCCGGGGGGGGGGGGACGGCTCCTACGAGCAGTACTTC

D gene: NA
J gene: TRBJ2-2
clone size: many
V gene: TRBV11-2
CDR3 protein: CASSFQASSNTGELFF
CDR3 DNA: TGTGCCAGCAGCTTCCAGGCTTCCTCGAACACCGGGGAGCTGTTTTTT

D gene: TRBD2
J gene: TRBJ2-2
clone size: NA
V gene: TRBV15
CDR3 protein: CATSTLAGGTTGELFF
CDR3 DNA: TGTGCCACCAGCACGTTAGCGGGAGGAACGACCGGGGAGCTGTTTTTT

D gene: TRBD1
J gene: TRBJ1-4
clone size: NA
V gene: TRBV5-1
CDR3 protein: CASSPDRGPNEKLFF
CDR3 DNA: TGCGCCAGCAGCCCAGACAGGGGGCCAAATGAAAAACTGTTTTTT

D gene: NA
J gene: TRBJ1-1
clone size: NA
V gene: TRBV7-2
CDR3 protein: CASSLGTPAKAFF
CDR3 DNA: TGTGCCAGCAGCTTAGGGACACCAGCAAAAGCTTTCTTT

D gene: TRBD1
J gene: TRBJ2-7
clone size: NA
V gene: TRBV7-9
CDR3 protein: CASSHTGGVYEQYF
CDR3 DNA: TGTGCCAGCAGCCATACAGGGGGCGTTTACGAGCAGTACTTC

D gene: TRBD2
J gene: TRBJ2-5
clone size: many
V gene: TRBV28
CDR3 protein: CASSSYSGRLQETQYF
CDR3 DNA: TGTGCCAGCAGTTCCTACAGCGGGAGGCTACAAGAGACCCAGTACTTC

D gene: NA
J gene: TRBJ2-2
clone size: few
V gene: TRBV7-2
CDR3 protein: CASSPGHGPNTGELFF
CDR3 DNA: TGTGCCAGCAGCCCCGGACACGGACCCAACACCGGGGAGCTGTTTTTT

D gene: TRBD1
J gene: TRBJ2-3
clone size: NA
V gene: TRBV29-1
CDR3 protein: CSVGTQGRSTDTQYF
CDR3 DNA: TGCAGCGTTGGGACACAGGGGAGAAGCACAGATACGCAGTATTTT

D gene: NA
J gene: TRBJ1-6
clone size: NA
V gene: TRBV20-1
CDR3 protein: CSAPAQAGNSPLHF
CDR3 DNA: TGCAGTGCCCCCGCACAGGCGGGAAATTCACCCCTCCACTTT

D gene: NA
J gene: TRBJ2-3
clone size: many
V gene: TRBV20-1
CDR3 protein: CSAGRDTQYF
CDR3 DNA: TGCAGTGCGGGGCGGGATACGCAGTATTTT

D gene: NA
J gene: TRBJ1-5
clone size: NA
V gene: TRBV12-3/TRBV12-4
CDR3 protein: CASSLRDWGNQPQHF
CDR3 DNA: TGTGCCAGCAGTTTACGCGATTGGGGCAATCAGCCCCAGCATTTT

D gene: TRBD1
J gene: TRBJ2-3
clone size: few
V gene: TRBV5-1
CDR3 protein: CASSSRVDRGDTQYF
CDR3 DNA: TGCGCCAGCAGCTCCAGGGTGGACAGGGGAGATACGCAGTATTTT

D gene: NA
J gene: TRBJ2-7
clone size: many
V gene: TRBV20-1
CDR3 protein: CSAWDGTYEQYF
CDR3 DNA: TGCAGTGCTTGGGACGGCACCTACGAGCAGTACTTC

D gene: TRBD1
J gene: TRBJ1-4
clone size: few
V gene: TRBV5-1
CDR3 protein: CASSSGTGAEKLFF
CDR3 DNA: TGCGCCAGCAGCTCCGGGACAGGGGCCGAAAAACTGTTTTTT

D gene: NA
J gene: TRBJ1-4
clone size: few
V gene: TRBV10-3
CDR3 protein: CAIRSTDNNEKLFF
CDR3 DNA: TGTGCCATCAGATCGACGGATAATAATGAAAAACTGTTTTTT

D gene: NA
J gene: TRBJ1-4
clone size: NA
V gene: TRBV3-2
CDR3 protein: CASSQVGQGARLFF
CDR3 DNA: NA

D gene: NA
J gene: TRBJ2-5
clone size: NA
V gene: TRBV11-2
CDR3 protein: CASSPNPTVRTQYF
CDR3 DNA: TGTGCCAGCAGCCCAAACCCGACCGTGAGGACCCAGTACTTC

D gene: NA
J gene: TRBJ2-2
clone size: NA
V gene: TRBV3-1
CDR3 protein: CASSQDPGVASGELFF
CDR3 DNA: TGTGCCAGCAGCCAAGATCCGGGGGTCGCCTCCGGGGAGCTGTTTTTT

D gene: TRBD1
J gene: TRBJ1-1
clone size: NA
V gene: TRBV6-2/TRBV6-3
CDR3 protein: CASSQQGAITEAFF
CDR3 DNA: TGTGCCAGCAGTCAACAGGGGGCAATTACTGAAGCTTTCTTT

D gene: NA
J gene: TRBJ1-2
clone size: NA
V gene: TRBV10-3
CDR3 protein: CAISEWEMVDYGYTF
CDR3 DNA: TGTGCCATCAGTGAATGGGAAATGGTGGACTATGGCTACACCTTC

D gene: NA
J gene: TRBJ1-1
clone size: NA
V gene: TRBV15
CDR3 protein: CATSRDLWGGDAFF
CDR3 DNA: TGTGCCACCAGCAGAGATTTGTGGGGCGGGGATGCTTTCTTT

D gene: NA
J gene: TRBJ1-6
clone size: NA
V gene: TRBV7-9
CDR3 protein: CASSLAQHSPTSPLHF
CDR3 DNA: TGTGCCAGCAGCTTAGCCCAACACAGCCCTACTTCACCCCTCCACTTT

D gene: NA
J gene: TRBJ2-1
clone size: once
V gene: TRBV29-1
CDR3 protein: CGVRGPLNNEQFF
CDR3 DNA: TGCGGCGTTCGAGGGCCTTTGAACAATGAGCAGTTCTTC

D gene: NA
J gene: TRBJ2-3
clone size: few
V gene: TRBV27
CDR3 protein: CASRDSFTDTQYF
CDR3 DNA: TGTGCCAGCAGGGACAGTTTTACAGATACGCAGTATTTT

D gene: NA
J gene: TRBJ1-2
clone size: NA
V gene: TRBV6-5
CDR3 protein: CASSYQKGGVKTF
CDR3 DNA: TGTGCCAGCAGTTACCAAAAGGGAGGGGTAAAAACCTTC

D gene: NA
J gene: TRBJ2-2
clone size: few
V gene: TRBV7-2
CDR3 protein: CASSLVGVTNTGELFF
CDR3 DNA: TGTGCCAGCAGCTTAGTGGGGGTAACCAACACCGGGGAGCTGTTTTTT

D gene: NA
J gene: TRBJ2-1
clone size: NA
V gene: TRBV12-3/TRBV12-4
CDR3 protein: CASCYRDHNEQFF
CDR3 DNA: TGTGCCAGCTGCTACCGGGACCACAATGAGCAGTTCTTC

D gene: NA
J gene: TRBJ2-1
clone size: NA
V gene: TRBV25-1
CDR3 protein: CASSSGVGAVPNEQFF
CDR3 DNA: TGTGCCAGCAGTTCCGGGGTTGGAGCGGTCCCAAATGAGCAGTTCTTC

D gene: TRBD1
J gene: TRBJ1-4
clone size: NA
V gene: TRBV20-1
CDR3 protein: CRTRGTVGEKLFF
CDR3 DNA: TGCAGGACGAGGGGGACAGTGGGTGAAAAACTGTTTTTT

D gene: TRBD1
J gene: TRBJ1-4
clone size: few
V gene: TRBV5-1
CDR3 protein: CASSSGQMSEKLFF
CDR3 DNA: TGCGCCAGCAGCTCGGGACAGATGAGTGAAAAACTGTTTTTT

D gene: NA
J gene: TRBJ1-5
clone size: many
V gene: TRBV5-8
CDR3 protein: CASSLAGVRQPQHF
CDR3 DNA: TGTGCCAGCAGCTTGGCCGGGGTAAGGCAGCCCCAGCATTTT

D gene: TRBD2
J gene: TRBJ2-7
clone size: few
V gene: TRBV2
CDR3 protein: CASSEGGGWGRSYEQYF
CDR3 DNA: TGTGCCAGCAGTGAGGGGGGGGGTTGGGGTCGGTCCTACGAGCAGTACTTC

D gene: NA
J gene: TRBJ2-7
clone size: NA
V gene: TRBV5-1
CDR3 protein: CASSLTPGLNAYEQYF
CDR3 DNA: TGCGCCAGCAGCTTAACGCCGGGACTGAATGCCTACGAGCAGTACTTC

D gene: TRBD1
J gene: TRBJ1-2
clone size: many
V gene: TRBV28
CDR3 protein: CASRETQGQGRIYGYTF
CDR3 DNA: TGTGCCAGCAGGGAGACCCAGGGACAGGGGAGGATCTATGGCTACACCTTC

D gene: TRBD2
J gene: TRBJ2-7
clone size: NA
V gene: TRBV28
CDR3 protein: CASSLWGSGRRYEQYF
CDR3 DNA: TGTGCCAGCAGTTTATGGGGCAGCGGGAGGAGGTACGAGCAGTACTTC

D gene: NA
J gene: TRBJ1-1
clone size: many
V gene: TRBV3-1
CDR3 protein: CASSRRRDTEAFF
CDR3 DNA: TGTGCCAGCAGTCGCCGACGGGACACTGAAGCTTTCTTT

D gene: NA
J gene: TRBJ1-5
clone size: NA
V gene: TRBV9
CDR3 protein: CASSVQGGQQPQHF
CDR3 DNA: TGTGCCAGCAGCGTTCAGGGCGGCCAACAGCCCCAGCATTTT

D gene: NA
J gene: TRBJ1-1
clone size: NA
V gene: TRBV28
CDR3 protein: CASSTTGSDDTEAFF
CDR3 DNA: TGTGCCAGCAGCACAACAGGGTCTGACGACACTGAAGCTTTCTTT

D gene: NA
J gene: TRBJ1-2
clone size: NA
V gene: TRBV7-8
CDR3 protein: CASSFQDSGGLANYGYTF
CDR3 DNA: TGTGCCAGCAGCTTTCAAGACTCGGGGGGGTTAGCTAACTATGGCTACACCTTC

D gene: TRBD2
J gene: TRBJ2-1
clone size: NA
V gene: TRBV6-1
CDR3 protein: CASTKTSGSHNEQFF
CDR3 DNA: TGTGCCAGCACCAAGACTAGCGGGAGCCACAATGAGCAGTTCTTC

D gene: NA
J gene: TRBJ2-2
clone size: few
V gene: TRBV9
CDR3 protein: CASSVGSSSSGELFF
CDR3 DNA: TGTGCCAGCAGCGTAGGTAGTAGCTCCAGCGGGGAGCTGTTTTTT

D gene: TRBD1
J gene: TRBJ1-6
clone size: few
V gene: TRBV6-1
CDR3 protein: CASRRTGEGSPLHF
CDR3 DNA: TGTGCCAGCAGGCGGACAGGGGAGGGTTCACCCCTCCACTTT

D gene: TRBD2
J gene: TRBJ2-7
clone size: many
V gene: TRBV11-2
CDR3 protein: CASSLEAGGSYEQYF
CDR3 DNA: TGTGCCAGCAGCTTAGAGGCGGGGGGTTCCTACGAGCAGTACTTC

D gene: NA
J gene: TRBJ2-2
clone size: once
V gene: TRBV9
CDR3 protein: CASSYTGDSGELFF
CDR3 DNA: TGTGCCAGCAGCTATACAGGGGACTCCGGGGAGCTGTTTTTT

D gene: NA
J gene: TRBJ1-2
clone size: NA
V gene: TRBV7-9
CDR3 protein: CAMDLRDGYTF
CDR3 DNA: TGTGCCATGGACCTTCGGGATGGCTACACCTTC

D gene: TRBD2
J gene: TRBJ2-1
clone size: NA
V gene: TRBV12-3/TRBV12-4
CDR3 protein: CASILGTSGSWEQFF
CDR3 DNA: TGTGCCAGCATTCTTGGGACTAGCGGGAGTTGGGAGCAGTTCTTC